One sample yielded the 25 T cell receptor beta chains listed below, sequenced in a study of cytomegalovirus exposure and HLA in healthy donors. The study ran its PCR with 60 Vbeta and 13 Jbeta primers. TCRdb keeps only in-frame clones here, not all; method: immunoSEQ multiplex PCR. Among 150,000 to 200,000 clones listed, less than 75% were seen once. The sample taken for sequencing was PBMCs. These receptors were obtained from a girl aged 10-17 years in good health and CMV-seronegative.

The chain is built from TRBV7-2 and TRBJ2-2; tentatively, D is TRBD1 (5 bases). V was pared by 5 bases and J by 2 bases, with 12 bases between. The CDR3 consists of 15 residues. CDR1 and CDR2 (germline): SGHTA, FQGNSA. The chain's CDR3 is CASSAQGSNTGELFF. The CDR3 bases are TGTGCCAGCAGCGCCCAGGGCAGCAACACCGGGGAGCTGTTTTTT.

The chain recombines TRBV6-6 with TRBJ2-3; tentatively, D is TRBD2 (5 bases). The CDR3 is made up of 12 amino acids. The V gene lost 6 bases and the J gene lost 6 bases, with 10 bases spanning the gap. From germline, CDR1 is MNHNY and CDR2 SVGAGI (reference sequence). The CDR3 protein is CASRDLADTQYF. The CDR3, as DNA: TGTGCCAGCAGAGACTTAGCGGATACGCAGTATTTT.

DNA for the CDR3: TGTGCCACCAGCAGGTCGACAGGGGTGTCTGGCTACACCTTC. This translates into CATSRSTGVSGYTF. V gene TRBV15 combines with J gene TRBJ1-2, with 8 bases identical to TRBD1. The CDR3 is 14 residues long. V shed 3 bases and J 7 bases; nucleotides not matched to a gene: 7. Germline CDR1 LNHNV, CDR2 YYDKDF (reference sequence).

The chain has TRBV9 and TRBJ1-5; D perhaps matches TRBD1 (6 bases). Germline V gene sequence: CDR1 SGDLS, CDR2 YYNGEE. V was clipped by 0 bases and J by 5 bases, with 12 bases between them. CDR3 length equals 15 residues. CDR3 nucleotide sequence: TGTGCCAGCAGCGTAGCAGGAGGGGGGGATCAGCCCCAGCATTTT. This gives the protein CASSVAGGGDQPQHF.

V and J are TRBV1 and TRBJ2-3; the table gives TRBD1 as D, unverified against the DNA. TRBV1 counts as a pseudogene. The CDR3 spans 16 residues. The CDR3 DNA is TGCACCAGCAGCCACCCGGGACAGGGGGCAACAGATACGCAGTATTTT. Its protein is CTSSHPGQGATDTQYF.

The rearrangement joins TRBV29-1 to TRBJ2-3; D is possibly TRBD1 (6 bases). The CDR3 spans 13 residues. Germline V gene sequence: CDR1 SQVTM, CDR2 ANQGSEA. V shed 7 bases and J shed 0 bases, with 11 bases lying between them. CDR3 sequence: CSAGTYSTDTQYF. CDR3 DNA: TGCAGCGCAGGGACATATAGCACAGATACGCAGTATTTT.

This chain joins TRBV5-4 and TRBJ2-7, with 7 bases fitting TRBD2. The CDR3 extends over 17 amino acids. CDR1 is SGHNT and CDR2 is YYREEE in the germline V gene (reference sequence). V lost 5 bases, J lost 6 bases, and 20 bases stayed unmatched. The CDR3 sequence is CASSPLLGVERGGEQYF. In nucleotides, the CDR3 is TGTGCCAGCAGTCCATTGCTGGGGGTTGAGCGGGGCGGCGAGCAGTACTTC.

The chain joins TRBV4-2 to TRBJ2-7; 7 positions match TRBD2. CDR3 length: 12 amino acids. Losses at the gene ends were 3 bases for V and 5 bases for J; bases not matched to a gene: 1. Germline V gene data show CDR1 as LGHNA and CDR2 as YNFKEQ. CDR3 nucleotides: TGTGCCAGCAGCCAGGGGGGGGACGAGCAGTACTTC. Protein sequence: CASSQGGDEQYF.

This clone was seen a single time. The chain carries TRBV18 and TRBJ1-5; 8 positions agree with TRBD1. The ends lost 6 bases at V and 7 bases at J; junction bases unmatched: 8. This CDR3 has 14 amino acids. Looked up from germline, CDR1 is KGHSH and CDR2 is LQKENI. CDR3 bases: TGTGCCAGCTCGTTACAGGGGGTCGGACAGCCCCAGCATTTT. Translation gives CASSLQGVGQPQHF.

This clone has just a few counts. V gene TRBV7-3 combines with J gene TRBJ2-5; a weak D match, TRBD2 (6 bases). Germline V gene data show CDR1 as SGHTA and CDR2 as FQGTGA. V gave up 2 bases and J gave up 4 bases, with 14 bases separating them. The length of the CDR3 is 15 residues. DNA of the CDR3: TGTGCCAGCAGCTTAGAAGCTAGCGCAAGAGAGACCCAGTACTTC. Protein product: CASSLEASARETQYF.

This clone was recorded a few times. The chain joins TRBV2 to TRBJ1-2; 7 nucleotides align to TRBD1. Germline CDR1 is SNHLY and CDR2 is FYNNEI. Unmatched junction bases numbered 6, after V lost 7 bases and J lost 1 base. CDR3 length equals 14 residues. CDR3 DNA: TGTGCCAGCAAGGGGACAGAAGATAACTATGGCTACACCTTC. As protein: CASKGTEDNYGYTF.

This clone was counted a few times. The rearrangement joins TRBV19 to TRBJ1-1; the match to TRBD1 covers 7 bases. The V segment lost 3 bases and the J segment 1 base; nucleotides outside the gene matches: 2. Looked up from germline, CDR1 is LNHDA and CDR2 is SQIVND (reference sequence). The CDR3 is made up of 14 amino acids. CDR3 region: CASSIRTGNTEAFF. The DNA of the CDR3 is TGTGCCAGTAGTATTAGGACAGGGAACACTGAAGCTTTCTTT.

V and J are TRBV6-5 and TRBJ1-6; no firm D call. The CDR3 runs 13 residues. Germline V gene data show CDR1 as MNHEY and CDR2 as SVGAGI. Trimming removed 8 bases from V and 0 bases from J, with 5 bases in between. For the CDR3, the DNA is TGTGCCAGCGGGAGCTCCTATAATTCACCCCTCCACTTT. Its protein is CASGSSYNSPLHF.

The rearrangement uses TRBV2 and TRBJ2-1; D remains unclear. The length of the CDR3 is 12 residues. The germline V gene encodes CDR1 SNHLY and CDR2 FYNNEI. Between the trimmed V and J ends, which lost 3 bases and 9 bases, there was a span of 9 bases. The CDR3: CASSDNRGEQFF. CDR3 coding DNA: TGTGCCAGCAGTGACAACCGCGGTGAGCAGTTCTTC.

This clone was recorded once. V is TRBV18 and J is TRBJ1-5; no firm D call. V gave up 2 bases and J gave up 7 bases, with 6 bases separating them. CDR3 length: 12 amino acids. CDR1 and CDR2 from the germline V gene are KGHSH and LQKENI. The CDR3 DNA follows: TGTGCCAGCTCACCAGGGCGACAGCCCCAGCATTTT. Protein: CASSPGRQPQHF.

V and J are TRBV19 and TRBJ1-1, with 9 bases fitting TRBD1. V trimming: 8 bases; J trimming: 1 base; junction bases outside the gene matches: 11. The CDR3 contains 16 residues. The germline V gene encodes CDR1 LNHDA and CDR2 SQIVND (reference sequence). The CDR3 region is CASSVLPGQGNTEAFF. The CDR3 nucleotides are TGTGCCAGTTCCGTTCTTCCGGGACAGGGGAACACTGAAGCTTTCTTT. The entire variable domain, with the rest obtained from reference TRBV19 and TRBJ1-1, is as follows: DGGITQSPKYLFRKEGQNVTLSCEQNLNHDAMYWYRQDPGQGLRLIYYSQIVNDFQKGDIAEGYSVSREKKESFPLTVTSAQKNPTAFYLCASSVLPGQGNTEAFFGQGTRLTVV.

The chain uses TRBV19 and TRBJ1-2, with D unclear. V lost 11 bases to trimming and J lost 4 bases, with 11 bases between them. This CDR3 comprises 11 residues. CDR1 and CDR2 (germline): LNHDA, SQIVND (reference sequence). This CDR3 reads CASESIYGYTF. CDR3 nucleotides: TGTGCCTCCGAATCTATCTATGGCTACACCTTC.

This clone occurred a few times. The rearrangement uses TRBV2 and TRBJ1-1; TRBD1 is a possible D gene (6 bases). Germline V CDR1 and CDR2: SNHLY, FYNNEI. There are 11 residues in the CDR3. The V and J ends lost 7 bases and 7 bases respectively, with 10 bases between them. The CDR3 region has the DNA TGTGCCAGCAAGGGGGGGTTTGAAGCTTTCTTT. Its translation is CASKGGFEAFF.

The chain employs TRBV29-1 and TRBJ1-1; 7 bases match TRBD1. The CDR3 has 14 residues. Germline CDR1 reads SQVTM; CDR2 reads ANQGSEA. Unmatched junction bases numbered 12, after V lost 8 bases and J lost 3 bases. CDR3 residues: CSSGGGRGDTEAFF. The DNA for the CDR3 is TGCAGCTCCGGGGGCGGCAGGGGGGACACTGAAGCTTTCTTT.

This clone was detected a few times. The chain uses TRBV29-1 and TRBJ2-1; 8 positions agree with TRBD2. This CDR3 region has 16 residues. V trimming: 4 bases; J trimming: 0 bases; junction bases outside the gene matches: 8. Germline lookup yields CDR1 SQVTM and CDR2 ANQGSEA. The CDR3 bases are TGCAGCGTTGCCTACCCGGGGGGGAGCTCCTACAATGAGCAGTTCTTC. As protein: CSVAYPGGSSYNEQFF.

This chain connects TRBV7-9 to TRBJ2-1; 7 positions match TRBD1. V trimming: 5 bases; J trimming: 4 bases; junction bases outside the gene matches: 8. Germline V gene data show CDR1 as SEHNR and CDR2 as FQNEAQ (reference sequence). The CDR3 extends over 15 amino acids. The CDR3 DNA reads TGTGCCAGCAGCATGACAGGGCGCGGGTACAATGAGCAGTTCTTC. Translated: CASSMTGRGYNEQFF.

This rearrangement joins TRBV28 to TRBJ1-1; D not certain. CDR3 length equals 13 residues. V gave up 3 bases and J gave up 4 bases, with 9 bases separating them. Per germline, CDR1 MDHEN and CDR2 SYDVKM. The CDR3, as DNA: TGTGCCAGCAGTTTGGGCCAGATCACTGAAGCTTTCTTT. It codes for CASSLGQITEAFF.

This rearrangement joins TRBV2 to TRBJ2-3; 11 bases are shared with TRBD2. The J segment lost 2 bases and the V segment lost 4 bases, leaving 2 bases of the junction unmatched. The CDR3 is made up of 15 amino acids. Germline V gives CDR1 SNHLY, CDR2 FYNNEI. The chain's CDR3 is CASSVAGGFTDTQYF. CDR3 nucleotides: TGTGCCAGCAGTGTAGCGGGGGGGTTCACAGATACGCAGTATTTT.

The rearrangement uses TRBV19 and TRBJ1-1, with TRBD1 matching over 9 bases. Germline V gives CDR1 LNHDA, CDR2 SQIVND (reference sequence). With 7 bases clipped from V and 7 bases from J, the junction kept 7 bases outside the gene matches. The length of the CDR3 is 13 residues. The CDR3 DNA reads TGTGCCAGTATATCACAGGGGGCTTTTGAAGCTTTCTTT. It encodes CASISQGAFEAFF.

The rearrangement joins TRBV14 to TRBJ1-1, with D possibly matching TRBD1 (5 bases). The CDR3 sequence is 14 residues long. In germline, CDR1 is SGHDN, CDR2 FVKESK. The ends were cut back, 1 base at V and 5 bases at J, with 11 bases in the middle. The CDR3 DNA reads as TGTGCCAGCAGCCAAGGAATCCAGGGAACTGAAGCTTTCTTT. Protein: CASSQGIQGTEAFF.